This T cell receptor beta chain was found in a study of blood T cell repertoires in COVID-19. Study processing details: Cell counts per sample came from amplifying reference gene primers. Using immunoSEQ multiplex PCR, the repertoire was profiled, and TCRdb retains in-frame clones only, with some absent. V and J calls and clone size come straight from that table; D and trimming were deduced from the DNA. The sample carries 240,000 or so clones, roughly 86% recorded once. Sequenced input: peripheral blood. The clonotype originates from a woman aged 25 to 39 who had recovered from COVID-19.

Here the CDR3 reads CASSLRGGPNIQYF. Written as DNA, the CDR3 is TGTGCCAGCAGTTTGCGGGGGGGCCCAAACATTCAGTACTTC. The chain couples TRBV27 to TRBJ2-4; 9 bases agree with TRBD2. The CDR3 runs to 14 residues. Trimming took 3 bases from V and 6 from J; bases not matched to a gene: 3. The V gene's germline CDR1 is MNHEY and CDR2 SMNVEV (reference sequence).